This T cell receptor (beta chain) was observed in a study of vaccination and CD4 T cells after COVID-19. As for the study in general: Every participant had a vaccine, which was either BNT162b2 or mRNA-1273, given in two doses. Overall study findings and caveats: A relatively small number of convalescent patients were studied, and no early post-infection timepoints were included.

Oncomine TCR Beta short-read sequencing was applied to DNA from cultured CD4+ T cells. Via MiXCR, TCRdb re-called the PCR reads, giving one row per CDR3 protein. The sample records under 20,000 distinct CDR3 sequences, approximately 31% being singletons. This clonotype was seen only a few times. Antigen specificity is unknown. CDR3 size: 12 residues. Germline assignment: CDR1 SGHTA and CDR2 FQGNSA. V lost 5 bases and J lost 5, with 10 bases in between. The treatment here: approximately 10-day PBMC culture with coronavirus spike peptide pools or control peptides (ViraFEST assay). Cultures got half-medium changes with IL-2 on days 3 and 7. Investigators isolated CD4+ T cells by negative selection after roughly 10 days of culture.

Input material: cultured CD4+ T cells from blood. The chain uses TRBV7-2 and TRBJ2-7; D remains ambiguous. The origin of this receptor is a human donor with COVID-19. Here the CDR3 reads CASSPKFDEQYF. In nucleotides, the CDR3 is TGTGCCAGCAGCCCCAAGTTCGACGAGCAGTACTTC. Together with reference TRBV7-2 and TRBJ2-7, the CDR3 gives the full variable domain: GAGVSQSPSNKVTEKGKDVELRCDPISGHTALYWYRQSLGQGLEFLIYFQGNSAPDKSGLPSDRFSAERTGGSVSTLTIQRTQQEDSAVYLCASSPKFDEQYFGPGTRLTVT.